One sample yielded the 19 T cell receptor beta chains listed below, sequenced in a study of T cell responses to AZD1222 COVID-19 vaccine. Assay used: immunoSEQ multiplex PCR; TCRdb lists only in-frame clones, some missing. The sample holds around 130,000 clones, approximately 90% seen once. Material: peripheral blood, obtained on day 0 of AZD1222 vaccination. These receptors were taken from an adult in good health.

V is TRBV9 and J is TRBJ1-1; D not resolved. Trimming left V 3 bases short and J 4 bases short, with 4 bases between. The CDR3 contains 11 residues. Germline V gene data show CDR1 as SGDLS and CDR2 as YYNGEE. CDR3 DNA sequence: TGTGCCAGCAGCGGGGGCACTGAAGCTTTCTTT. This gives the protein CASSGGTEAFF.

The chain joins TRBV19 to TRBJ2-7; D possibly matches TRBD1 or TRBD2 (5 bases each). V was cut by 3 bases and J by 2 bases, with 14 bases left in between. Germline CDR1 reads LNHDA; CDR2 reads SQIVND (reference sequence). The CDR3 is 15 residues long. The CDR3 DNA follows: TGTGCCAGTAGTATCCCCCGGGACGGAACCTACGAGCAGTACTTC. It translates to CASSIPRDGTYEQYF.

The chain joins TRBV5-6 to TRBJ2-5; possibly TRBD2 for D (6 bases). V was shortened by 3 bases and J by 5 bases, with 14 bases between the two germline ends. In germline, CDR1 is SGHDT, CDR2 YYEEEE. This CDR3 contains 14 residues. For the CDR3, the DNA is TGTGCCAGCAGCTCGACTAGAGGATTCGAGACCCAGTACTTC. Its protein product is CASSSTRGFETQYF.

The count of this clone is one. The V call is TRBV12-3 or TRBV12-4, the J call TRBJ2-5; D may be TRBD1 (7 bases). V gave up 4 bases and J gave up 5 bases, with 11 bases separating them. The CDR3 contains 13 residues. CDR3 in DNA: TGTGCCAGCAGTTCCTCAGGGGGGGAGACCCAGTACTTC. Residues: CASSSSGGETQYF.

V and J are TRBV28 and TRBJ2-7; 8 bases map to TRBD1. The length of the CDR3 is 15 residues. CDR1 and CDR2 from the germline V gene are MDHEN and SYDVKM. V was pared by 5 bases and J by 3 bases, with 9 bases of the junction left unmatched. CDR3 bases: TGTGCCAGCAGTGCAACAGGGGGACAACGCTACGAGCAGTACTTC. Its protein product is CASSATGGQRYEQYF.

The J gene is TRBJ1-2, the V gene TRBV7-2, with D uncertain. Trimming cost V 1 base and J 2 bases, with 8 bases left between them. This CDR3 spans 14 amino acids. Germline CDR1 is SGHTA and CDR2 is FQGNSA. CDR3 sequence: CASSLVLGNYGYTF. CDR3 in DNA: TGTGCCAGCAGCTTAGTTTTGGGGAACTATGGCTACACCTTC.

The V call is TRBV4-2, the J call TRBJ1-1; possible D gene TRBD1, 5 bases. The ends were cut back, 0 bases at V and 4 bases at J, with 12 bases in the middle. The CDR3 extends over 15 amino acids. Germline CDR1 and CDR2: LGHNA and YNFKEQ. CDR3 sequence: CASSQDSGRGTEAFF. DNA of the CDR3: TGTGCCAGCAGCCAAGATTCAGGGAGGGGCACTGAAGCTTTCTTT.

The V call is TRBV29-1, the J call TRBJ2-2, with 9 bases matching TRBD1. Germline values: CDR1 SQVTM, CDR2 ANQGSEA. V was clipped by 4 bases and J by 4 bases; unmatched bases: 7. The CDR3 is 15 residues long. Written as DNA, the CDR3 is TGCAGCGTTGGGGGCGGGACAGGGTTCACCGGGGAGCTGTTTTTT. It yields the protein CSVGGGTGFTGELFF.

The gene calls are TRBV28 and TRBJ1-6, with 10 nucleotides matching TRBD1. The length of the CDR3 is 17 residues. J gave up 10 bases and V 2 bases, and 11 bases lay outside the gene matches. Germline V gives CDR1 MDHEN, CDR2 SYDVKM. The CDR3: CASSLGRQGAISSPLHF. CDR3 bases: TGTGCCAGCAGTTTAGGCCGACAGGGGGCGATTTCATCACCCCTCCACTTT.

The chain uses TRBV4-1 and TRBJ2-7; weak D call: TRBD2 (6 bases). The CDR3 length is 15 residues. V lost 0 bases and J 4 bases, leaving 13 bases between the germline ends. CDR1 is MGHRA and CDR2 is YSYEKL in the germline V gene. CDR3 sequence (DNA): TGCGCCAGCAGCCAAGATTTTGCCGCGGGGTACGAGCAGTACTTC. Amino acids: CASSQDFAAGYEQYF.

J is TRBJ2-2 and V is TRBV4-2, with D possibly matching TRBD1 (5 bases). The CDR3 is 15 residues long. V gave up 0 bases and J gave up 6 bases, with 11 bases separating them. Looked up from germline, CDR1 is LGHNA and CDR2 is YNFKEQ. CDR3 residues: CASSQEQEGAGELFF. The DNA for the CDR3 is TGTGCCAGCAGCCAAGAGCAGGAAGGGGCCGGGGAGCTGTTTTTT.

The rearrangement links TRBV18 to TRBJ2-7, with no clear D. Trimming cost V 4 bases and J 2 bases, with 3 bases left between them. The CDR3 covers 11 residues. Germline loops: CDR1 KGHSH, CDR2 LQKENI. The CDR3 bases are TGTGCCAGCTCACAAACCTACGAGCAGTACTTC. Its protein is CASSQTYEQYF.

The chain is built from TRBV10-1 and TRBJ2-1; 8 bases are shared with TRBD2. CDR3 length: 16 residues. Germline V gene sequence: CDR1 WNHNN, CDR2 SYGVQD (reference sequence). The V segment lost 11 bases and the J segment 5 bases; nucleotides outside the gene matches: 17. DNA of the CDR3: TGCGCCGCAAGGGGCGTATGCGGGAGGACTAACAATGAGCAGTTCTTC. It yields the protein CAARGVCGRTNNEQFF.

The CDR3 sequence: CASSLEGGGAVDEQYF. DNA of the CDR3: TGTGCCAGCAGCTTAGAGGGAGGGGGGGCCGTCGACGAGCAGTACTTC. The V and J genes are TRBV7-2 and TRBJ2-7; tentatively, D is TRBD2 (7 bases). The CDR3 sequence is 16 residues long. Germline V CDR1 and CDR2: SGHTA, FQGNSA. V lost 1 base and J 5 bases, leaving 18 bases between the germline ends.

V is TRBV28 and J is TRBJ2-7; tentative D call: TRBD1 (7 bases). This CDR3 spans 15 amino acids. V shed 3 bases and J shed 1 base, with 13 bases lying between them. Germline V CDR1 and CDR2: MDHEN, SYDVKM. The CDR3 reads CASSLAGGLSYEQYF. In nucleotides, the CDR3 is TGTGCCAGCAGTTTGGCAGGGGGGTTATCCTACGAGCAGTACTTC.

The chain is built from TRBV28 and TRBJ1-5; D uncertain. This CDR3 has 14 amino acids. Trimming cost V 5 bases and J 3 bases, with 11 bases left between them. CDR1 MDHEN and CDR2 SYDVKM come from the germline V gene. The CDR3 sequence is CASSPRALNQPQHF. In nucleotides, the CDR3 is TGTGCCAGCAGTCCGAGGGCACTCAATCAGCCCCAGCATTTT.

This clone came up once. The J gene is TRBJ2-5, the V gene TRBV11-1; the D gene could be TRBD1 or TRBD2 (6 bases each). The germline gives CDR1 SGHAT, CDR2 FQDESV (reference sequence). The CDR3 contains 15 residues. V lost 8 bases and J lost 2, with 18 bases in between. CDR3 sequence reads: CASDGGEGGQETQYF. The CDR3 nucleotides are TGTGCCAGCGATGGGGGTGAGGGGGGACAAGAGACCCAGTACTTC.

Details on this clone: A junction boundary mismatches the germline segment, possibly from a read error. The gene calls are TRBV6-6 and TRBJ1-1, with TRBD1 identical over 9 bases. Germline V lookup: CDR1 MNHNY, CDR2 SVGAGI (reference sequence). This CDR3 is built from 15 residues. The CDR3 reads CASSYPGQGNAEAFF. The CDR3 region has the DNA TGTGCCAGCAGTTACCCTGGACAGGGGAACGCTGAAGCTTTCTTT.

The chain employs TRBV5-4 and TRBJ2-2; D might be TRBD1 (5 bases). CDR1 and CDR2 (germline): SGHNT, YYREEE (reference sequence). The CDR3 is made up of 17 amino acids. Deletions cut 0 bases from V and 6 bases from J, with 18 bases between. CDR3 DNA: TGTGCCAGCAGCTTGGGGGGCTTGCGGATTACGTCCGGGGAGCTGTTTTTT. Translating it yields CASSLGGLRITSGELFF.